A selection of T cell receptor beta chains follows, all from one sample in a study of read filtering for tumor transcriptome and immune sequencing. TCRdb reprocessed the reads with MiXCR, giving one entry per CDR3 protein. The table lists approximately 57,000 distinct CDR3 sequences, 9% to 15% of them singletons. The sample comprised a population of CD138-negative cells sorted from bone marrow. Every receptor here comes from a donor at least 40 years old with multiple myeloma. Both conserved end residues are part of each CDR3. A D gene is named only where the DNA matches it firmly. The listing skips clone size in some rows; elsewhere it reads once, few, many or a size class.

CDR3 DNA	CDR3 protein	V gene	J gene	D gene	clone size
TGCAGTGCTCCCGACGGTAATTACAATGAGCAGTTCTTC	CSAPDGNYNEQFF	TRBV20-1	TRBJ2-1	NA	many
TGTGCCAGCAGCTCGGGGCTCCCCGGAGAGACCCAGTACTTC	CASSSGLPGETQYF	TRBV6-1	TRBJ2-5	NA	many
TGTGCCAGTCGGGACAGGCTCGTAAAACTGTTTTTT	CASRDRLVKLFF	TRBV28	TRBJ1-4	TRBD1	few
TGTGCCTGGAAAACCCGGGACAGGGGGCAATGGACTGAAGCTTTCTTT	CAWKTRDRGQWTEAFF	TRBV30	TRBJ1-1	TRBD1	NA
TGTGCCAGCAGCCGGGAGGAGTATGGCTACACCTTC	CASSREEYGYTF	TRBV4-2	TRBJ1-2	NA	many
TGCAGTGCTATACCGGGACTTCAAGAGCGGCAGCTCTTC	CSAIPGLQERQLF	TRBV20-1	TRBJ2-1	NA	NA
TGTGCCAGCAGCAGAGGACAGGGGCAAGAGACCCAGTACTTC	CASSRGQGQETQYF	TRBV7-9	TRBJ2-5	TRBD1	many
TGCAGCGTTGTGCACGGGGGGAACACTGAAGCTTTCTTT	CSVVHGGNTEAFF	TRBV29-1	TRBJ1-1	NA	many
TGTGCCAGCAGCTTAGCTCGGAAAGGGTTGACAGATACGCAGTATTTT	CASSLARKGLTDTQYF	TRBV13	TRBJ2-3	NA	many
TGTGCCACCAGAAACAGGTCTAAGAGCTCCTACAATGAGCAGTTCTTC	CATRNRSKSSYNEQFF	TRBV19	TRBJ2-1	NA	many
TGTGCCAGCAGTGACTCTCTAAATAGCGGGGGGGCCTACAATGAGCAGTTCTTC	CASSDSLNSGGAYNEQFF	TRBV6-4	TRBJ2-1	TRBD2	many
TGCGCCAGCAGCCCTGGGACGGCCGGGGACAGGCAGTATTTT	CASSPGTAGDRQYF	TRBV5-1	TRBJ2-3	TRBD1	many
TGCAGCGTTAGGACAGGGGTAGAGACCCAGTACTTC	CSVRTGVETQYF	TRBV29-1	TRBJ2-5	TRBD1	few
TGTGCCAGCAGCGTTAGCGGGGGGTCCTACAATGAGCAGTTCTTC	CASSVSGGSYNEQFF	TRBV9	TRBJ2-1	TRBD2	many
TGTGCCAGCAGTTTATTGGGAGAGGGCTATGGCTACACCTTC	CASSLLGEGYGYTF	TRBV12-3/TRBV12-4	TRBJ1-2	NA	many
TGTGCCAGCAGCGAGGGGTACTTGCAGCGGGCCTGCTACGAGCAGTACTTC	CASSEGYLQRACYEQYF	TRBV6-1	TRBJ2-7	NA	many
TGCAGTGCTAGGAATAGGGGGTCCTACAATGAGCAGTTCTTC	CSARNRGSYNEQFF	TRBV20-1	TRBJ2-1	NA	many
TGCGCCAGCAGCCAAGAAACAGGGGCCTGGACCGGGGAGCTGTTTTTT	CASSQETGAWTGELFF	TRBV4-1	TRBJ2-2	TRBD1	few
TGTGCCAGCAGCGAACCGGGACTAGCGGGGGGCAGCACAGATACGCAGTATTTT	CASSEPGLAGGSTDTQYF	TRBV7-9	TRBJ2-3	TRBD2	many
TGTGCCAGCAGGGGGATCTCCCTGTTCTTC	CASRGISLFF	TRBV2	TRBJ2-1	NA	few
TGTGCCAGCAGCCAGAGCGGGGGGGCGAACGAGCAGTACTTC	CASSQSGGANEQYF	TRBV7-9	TRBJ2-7	TRBD2	many
TGTGCCAGCAGTCAGAAACAGGGGAGTGAAGCTTTCTTT	CASSQKQGSEAFF	TRBV6-1	TRBJ1-1	TRBD1	many
TGTGCCATCAGTGACACGAAACAGAACACTGAAGCTTTCTTT	CAISDTKQNTEAFF	TRBV10-3	TRBJ1-1	NA	many
TGTGCCAGCTCGTCACAGGGCGGAGGCCAAGAGACCCAGTACTTC	CASSSQGGGQETQYF	TRBV19	TRBJ2-5	NA	many
TGTGCCAGCAGCTCCTCCGGCCGGGACAGGGGGCTTGGCACAGATACGCAGTATTTT	CASSSSGRDRGLGTDTQYF	TRBV5-4	TRBJ2-3	TRBD1	many
TGTGCCAGCAGTCAGCAGGCGGACTACTATGGCTACACCTTC	CASSQQADYYGYTF	TRBV12-3/TRBV12-4	TRBJ1-2	NA	many
TGCAGCGTTGACGTCGGGGGGCGGTTGGGGCAGTACTTC	CSVDVGGRLGQYF	TRBV29-1	TRBJ2-7	NA	many
TGCGCCAGCAGATTCGGACAGGAGGCAGATACGCAGTATTTT	CASRFGQEADTQYF	TRBV5-1	TRBJ2-3	TRBD1	many
TGCGCCAGCAGCTTGGCGGGTATCGAGAACACTGAAGCTTTCTTT	CASSLAGIENTEAFF	TRBV5-1	TRBJ1-1	NA	many
TGTGCCAGCAGTCGTTCGGGCGGGGGAAACACCTACGAGCAGTACTTC	CASSRSGGGNTYEQYF	TRBV7-2	TRBJ2-7	TRBD2	many
TGTGCCAGCAGCCCCCGAACATCCCCGGGTCTAGCTGGAACAGATACGCAGTATTTT	CASSPRTSPGLAGTDTQYF	TRBV9	TRBJ2-3	NA	many
TGTGCCAGCAGCTTAGCCTATAGGACAGGGGGAGGAGGTGAGCAGTTCTTC	CASSLAYRTGGGGEQFF	TRBV7-9	TRBJ2-1	TRBD1	many
TGCAGCGTTGTGCGGATGGCCACTGAAGCTTTCTTT	CSVVRMATEAFF	TRBV29-1	TRBJ1-1	NA	many
TGCGCCAGCAGCTCCACAGGGATAAGCTCTGGAAACTCCATATATTTT	CASSSTGISSGNSIYF	TRBV5-1	TRBJ1-3	NA	NA
TGTGCCAGCAGTTCCGGGACGGCGGTAGGGCAGCCCCAGCATTTT	CASSSGTAVGQPQHF	TRBV28	TRBJ1-5	NA	many
TGCAGCGTTGAAGATGTTCCACGGGACAGACATGGCTACACCTTC	CSVEDVPRDRHGYTF	TRBV29-1	TRBJ1-2	TRBD1	many
TGTGCCAGTGGAAGGGCTGCAACTAATGAAAAACTGTTTTTT	CASGRAATNEKLFF	TRBV7-2	TRBJ1-4	NA	many
TGTGCCACCAGTTGGGGCTACAATGAGCAGTTCTTC	CATSWGYNEQFF	TRBV15	TRBJ2-1	NA	many
TGTGCCAGCAGCTTACAAAATCAGGGGGGGGGTCAGCCCCAGCATTTT	CASSLQNQGGGQPQHF	TRBV7-8	TRBJ1-5	TRBD1	many
TGTGCCACCAGTGAAAGGACAGGGGGGCAGCCCCAGCATTTT	CATSERTGGQPQHF	TRBV24-1	TRBJ1-5	TRBD1	many
TGCAGTGCTAGAGAAGGGGGCGGCCCTGAAGCTTTCTTT	CSAREGGGPEAFF	TRBV20-1	TRBJ1-1	TRBD1	many
TGTGCCTGGAGTGGGCTTTCGGTTAACGGAAACATTCAGTACTTC	CAWSGLSVNGNIQYF	TRBV30	TRBJ2-4	NA	many
TGCAGTGCGACACAGAGCACTGAAGCTTTCTTT	CSATQSTEAFF	TRBV20-1	TRBJ1-1	NA	many
TGTGCCAGCAGTAGACAGGCGTCGAACACCGGGGAGCTGTTTTTT	CASSRQASNTGELFF	TRBV11-1	TRBJ2-2	NA	NA
TGTGCCAGCAGTACCCAGGGGAGGGGCGCTGAAGCTTTCTTT	CASSTQGRGAEAFF	TRBV6-6	TRBJ1-1	NA	many
TGTGCCAGCAGCGACGGACTAGCGGGCTCGTTAGATACGCAGTATTTT	CASSDGLAGSLDTQYF	TRBV5-5	TRBJ2-3	TRBD2	few
TGTGCCAGCAGCTTAGCGGGGGGCATGACAGATACGCAGTATTTT	CASSLAGGMTDTQYF	TRBV7-3	TRBJ2-3	TRBD2	many
TGTGCCAGCAGTCGCACCGGGGAGCTGTTTTTT	CASSRTGELFF	TRBV27	TRBJ2-2	NA	many